The clone carrying this T cell receptor beta chain was seen at least ten times. Its antigen is still unknown. Exclusion of a patient resulted from uncontrolled infection, other autoimmune disease, pregnancy or lactation. Cells are PBMCs isolated from around 9.4 ml of fresh blood. The data are from a study of T cells in Graves' hyperthyroidism and ophthalmopathy. Across the whole study: Peripheral blood was secured at the point of initial diagnosis, before any treatment.

Amplification targeted TCR beta CDR3 regions from RNA transcripts. The HTBI set primed first-round TCR CDR3 RT-PCR. TCRdb re-called the multiplex PCR reads through MiXCR, storing one row per CDR3 protein. The top ten clones hold around 28% of a sample with over 500,000 distinct CDR3 sequences, about 16% of them seen once. General study findings and limits: Appearing also in blood were most of the thyroid clonotypes expanded above 0.001.

Sequencing used blood. This TCR was recovered from a woman in her twenties or thirties with Graves' ophthalmopathy.

This CDR3 is CASRKTGVSNQPQHF. DNA of the CDR3: TGTGCCAGCAGAAAAACAGGGGTTAGCAATCAGCCCCAGCATTTT. This chain links TRBV7-6 with TRBJ1-5, with 7 nucleotides matching TRBD1. Trimming cost V 6 bases and J 0 bases; bases outside gene matches: 5. CDR1 is SGHVS, CDR2 FNYEAQ, per germline. The CDR3 has 15 amino acids.